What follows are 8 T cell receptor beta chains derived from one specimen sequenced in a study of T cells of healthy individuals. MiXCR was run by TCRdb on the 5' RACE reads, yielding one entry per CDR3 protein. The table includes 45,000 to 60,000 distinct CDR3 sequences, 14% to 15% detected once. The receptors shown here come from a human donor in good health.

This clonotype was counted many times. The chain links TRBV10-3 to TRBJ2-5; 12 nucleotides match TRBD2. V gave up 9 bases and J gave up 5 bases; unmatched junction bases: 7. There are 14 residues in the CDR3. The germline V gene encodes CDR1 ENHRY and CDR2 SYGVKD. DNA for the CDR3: TGTGCCATGCTAGCGGGAGGGCCACTCGAGACCCAGTACTTC. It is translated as CAMLAGGPLETQYF.

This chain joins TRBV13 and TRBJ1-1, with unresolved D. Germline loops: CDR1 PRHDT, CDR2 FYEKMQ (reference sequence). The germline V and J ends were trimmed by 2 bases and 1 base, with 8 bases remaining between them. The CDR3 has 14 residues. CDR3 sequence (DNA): TGTGCCAGCAGCTTAACGAGCGGGAACACTGAAGCTTTCTTT. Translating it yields CASSLTSGNTEAFF.

CDR3 sequence: CSVEMAEGAKNIQYF. In nucleotides, the CDR3 is TGCAGCGTTGAAATGGCCGAAGGAGCCAAAAACATTCAGTACTTC. The J gene is TRBJ2-4, the V gene TRBV29-1; no clear D. Germline CDR1 SQVTM, CDR2 ANQGSEA. This CDR3 has 15 residues. Trimming took 2 bases from V and 0 from J, leaving 11 bases between them.

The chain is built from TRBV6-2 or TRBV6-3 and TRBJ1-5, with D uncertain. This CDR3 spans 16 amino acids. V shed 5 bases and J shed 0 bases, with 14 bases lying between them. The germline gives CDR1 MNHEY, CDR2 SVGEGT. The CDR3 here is CASSKEQTYSNQPQHF. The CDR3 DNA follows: TGTGCCAGCAGTAAAGAACAAACGTATAGCAATCAGCCCCAGCATTTT.

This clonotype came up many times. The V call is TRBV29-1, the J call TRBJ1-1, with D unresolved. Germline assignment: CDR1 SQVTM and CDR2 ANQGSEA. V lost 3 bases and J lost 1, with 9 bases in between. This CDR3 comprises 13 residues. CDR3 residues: CSVDEGTNTEAFF. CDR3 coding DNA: TGCAGCGTTGACGAGGGCACGAACACTGAAGCTTTCTTT. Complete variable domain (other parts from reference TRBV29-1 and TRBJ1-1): SAVISQKPSRDICQRGTSLTIQCQVDSQVTMMFWYRQQPGQSLTLIATANQGSEATYESGFVIDKFPISRPNLTFSTLTVSNMSPEDSSIYLCSVDEGTNTEAFFGQGTRLTVV.

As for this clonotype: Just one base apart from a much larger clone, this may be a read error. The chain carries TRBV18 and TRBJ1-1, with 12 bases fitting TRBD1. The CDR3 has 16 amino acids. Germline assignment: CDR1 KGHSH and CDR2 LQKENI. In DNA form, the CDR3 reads TGTGCCAGCTCACCGCAGGGACAGGGGGCTCCTCATGAAGCTTTATTT. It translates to CASSPQGQGAPHEALF.

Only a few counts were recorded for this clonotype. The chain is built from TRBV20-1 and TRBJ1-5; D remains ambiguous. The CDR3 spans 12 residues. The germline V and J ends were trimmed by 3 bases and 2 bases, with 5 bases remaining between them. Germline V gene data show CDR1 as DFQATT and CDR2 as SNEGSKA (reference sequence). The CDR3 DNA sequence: TGCAGTGCTAGTATCGGCAATCAGCCCCAGCATTTT. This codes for CSASIGNQPQHF.

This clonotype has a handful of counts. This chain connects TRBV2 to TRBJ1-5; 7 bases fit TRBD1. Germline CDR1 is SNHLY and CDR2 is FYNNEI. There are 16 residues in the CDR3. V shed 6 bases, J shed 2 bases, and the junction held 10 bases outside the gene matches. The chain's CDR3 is CASRGRGNLGNQPQHF. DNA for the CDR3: TGTGCCAGCAGGGGCAGGGGGAATTTGGGCAATCAGCCCCAGCATTTT.